This T cell receptor (beta chain) was obtained from a study of blood T cells in healthy people across ages. A second PCR of 7 to 11 cycles used a sample-barcoded 5' primer and a J-beta primer mix. Paired-end reads containing CDR3 totaled no fewer than 3 million for each sample. TCRdb recomputed calls from the 5' RACE reads with MiXCR, one row per CDR3 protein. Counted here are around 1,800,000 distinct CDR3 sequences, 39% occurring once; the ten biggest clones make up around 23%. There are 15 residues in the CDR3. Trimming shortened V by 4 bases and J by 1 base, and 14 bases separated the two germline ends. At least 7 million PBMCs were isolated per sample.

The TCR sequence derives from a human donor in good health. Sequences were obtained from blood. The rearrangement uses TRBV12-3 or TRBV12-4 and TRBJ2-7; D is perhaps TRBD1 (7 bases). The CDR3 region has the DNA TGTGCCAGCAGTTACGCAGGGGGGAGGTCCTACGAGCAGTACTTC. Protein: CASSYAGGRSYEQYF.